This TCR beta chain was obtained from a study of T cell repertoires in cytomegalovirus infection. Study at large: Matching HLA type and CMV infection were both indicated by public TCR beta signatures.

Findings of the study overall: HLA-C-restricted CMV-specific TCR beta clonotypes prevailed in the ex vivo response.

The germline gives CDR1 MNHEY, CDR2 SVGAGI. Losses at the gene ends were 3 bases for V and 13 bases for J; bases not matched to a gene: 13. The CDR3 has 14 amino acids. TCRdb re-called the reads with MiXCR, one entry per CDR3 protein. Of 200,000 to 250,000 distinct CDR3 sequences listed, roughly 6.5% were seen once; the top ten hold about 6%. This clonotype showed up many times. Its antigen remains unidentified. J is TRBJ1-2 and V is TRBV6-5; TRBD1 aligns across 8 bases. The TCR was taken from a human donor in good health (CMV status not recorded). Some clones in this sample may be carry-over from other donors' samples. The sequencing input was PBMCs. CDR3 protein: CASSYLDRVDGRTF. Here the CDR3 DNA reads TGTGCCAGCAGTTATCTGGACAGGGTAGACGGACGCACCTTC.